Listed below are T cell receptor beta chains from one sample, sequenced in a study of blood T cell repertoires in COVID-19. Profiled with immunoSEQ multiplex PCR; TCRdb holds only in-frame clones, not every one. The data hold 68,000 or so clones, with about 90% observed a single time. Sequenced input: peripheral blood. The receptors derive from a woman aged 45 to 65 with COVID-19, enrolled during active disease. CDR3s include the opening cysteine and the closing phenylalanine or tryptophan. A D gene is named only where the DNA matches it firmly. The listing skips clone size in some rows; elsewhere it reads once, few, many or a size class.

D: .
size: .
J: TRBJ2-1
V: TRBV3-1/TRBV3-2
DNA: TGTGCCAGCAGCGGAGGAACGGGGGAGTTCTTC
CDR3: CASSGGTGEFF

D: TRBD2
size: .
J: TRBJ2-5
V: TRBV4-1
DNA: TGCGCCAGCAGCCAAGATCCTACTAGCGGGAATCTGGAGACCCAGTACTTC
CDR3: CASSQDPTSGNLETQYF

D: .
size: .
J: TRBJ2-1
V: TRBV7-9
DNA: TGTGCCAGCAGCCCCCCTCCAGGAACCCACAATGAGCAGTTCTTC
CDR3: CASSPPPGTHNEQFF

D: .
size: .
J: TRBJ2-5
V: TRBV4-2
DNA: TGTGCCAGCAGCCAGGTAGCGGGACAGTGGGAGACCCAGTACTTC
CDR3: CASSQVAGQWETQYF

D: TRBD1
size: .
J: TRBJ2-5
V: TRBV6-5
DNA: TGTGCCAGCAGTTACCAAGGACAGGGAGGGACCCAGTACTTC
CDR3: CASSYQGQGGTQYF

D: .
size: .
J: TRBJ2-1
V: TRBV9
DNA: TGTGCCAGCAGCGTAAACAGGAGGGGGCCCGACAATGAGCAGTTCTTC
CDR3: CASSVNRRGPDNEQFF

D: TRBD2
size: .
J: TRBJ2-3
V: TRBV19
DNA: TGTGCCAGTAGTCAGGGAACAGCGGGAGTTGGCACAGATACGCAGTATTTT
CDR3: CASSQGTAGVGTDTQYF

D: .
size: .
J: TRBJ1-1
V: TRBV19
DNA: TGTGCCAGTAGCCCCCAGGTATCGGCTGAAGCTTTCTTT
CDR3: CASSPQVSAEAFF

D: TRBD2
size: .
J: TRBJ2-2
V: TRBV7-2
DNA: TGTGCCAGCAGCGCCCGACTAGCGGTTACCGGGGAGCTGTTTTTT
CDR3: CASSARLAVTGELFF

D: .
size: .
J: TRBJ2-7
V: TRBV7-2
DNA: TGTGCCAGCAGCTTAGACAGTCCCCCCTACGAGCAGTACTTC
CDR3: CASSLDSPPYEQYF

D: .
size: .
J: TRBJ2-1
V: TRBV7-3
DNA: TGTGCCAGCAGCTTGTTTACATCCCTCTCCTACAATGAGCAGTTCTTC
CDR3: CASSLFTSLSYNEQFF

D: TRBD1
size: .
J: TRBJ2-7
V: TRBV28
DNA: TGTGCCAGCAGTAGACTTCGACAGGGTCTCTACGAGCAGTACTTC
CDR3: CASSRLRQGLYEQYF

D: .
size: .
J: TRBJ2-1
V: TRBV20-1
DNA: TGCAGTGCTAGTTTAGGGGCGGGATCGTATGATGAGCAGTTCTTC
CDR3: CSASLGAGSYDEQFF

D: .
size: .
J: TRBJ1-2
V: TRBV4-3
DNA: TGCGCCAGCAGCCAAGAGGGAAGGCTGACAGGTAGCTACACCTTC
CDR3: CASSQEGRLTGSYTF

D: TRBD2
size: .
J: TRBJ2-5
V: TRBV4-1
DNA: TGCGCCAGCAGCCCGTCCCAGCGGGGCCAAGAGACCCAGTACTTC
CDR3: CASSPSQRGQETQYF

D: .
size: .
J: TRBJ2-7
V: TRBV5-5
DNA: TGTGCCAGCAGCTACCTTCTTATAGGCGGGACCACCTACGAGCAGTACTTC
CDR3: CASSYLLIGGTTYEQYF

D: TRBD1
size: .
J: TRBJ2-7
V: TRBV11-2
DNA: TGTGCCAGCAGCTTAGCCGGGACAGGGGCTCGGGAGCAGTACTTC
CDR3: CASSLAGTGAREQYF

D: .
size: .
J: TRBJ1-3
V: TRBV7-9
DNA: TGTGCCAGCAGCTCACAGGGTCACACCATATATTTT
CDR3: CASSSQGHTIYF

D: .
size: .
J: TRBJ1-2
V: TRBV27
DNA: TGTGCCAGCAGTTGGGCAGGGGTTTCGAACTATGGCTACACCTTC
CDR3: CASSWAGVSNYGYTF

D: .
size: .
J: TRBJ2-2
V: TRBV7-3
DNA: TGTGCCAGCAGCTTACAGCCTAGGAGAAGCGGGGAGCTGTTTTTT
CDR3: CASSLQPRRSGELFF

D: .
size: .
J: TRBJ1-5
V: TRBV6-5
DNA: TGTGCCAGCAGTTATGCCCCCTGGACAGGCAATCAGCCCCAGCATTTT
CDR3: CASSYAPWTGNQPQHF

D: .
size: .
J: TRBJ2-2
V: TRBV7-3
DNA: TGTGCCAGCAGGGAGGGCCGGGGCACCGGGGAGCTGTTTTTT
CDR3: CASREGRGTGELFF

D: .
size: .
J: TRBJ2-2
V: TRBV6-2/TRBV6-3
DNA: TGTGCCAGCAGTTACCGGACCTGGACGGGATACGGGGAGCTGTTTTTT
CDR3: CASSYRTWTGYGELFF

D: .
size: .
J: TRBJ1-5
V: TRBV21-1
DNA: TGTGCCAGCAGCACACAACAGCCTTCGGGCAATCAGCCCCAGCATTTT
CDR3: CASSTQQPSGNQPQHF

D: TRBD2
size: few
J: TRBJ2-2
V: TRBV5-1
DNA: TGCGCCAGCAGCTTTTTCGCGGGAGGGCGCGCCGGGGAGCTGTTTTTT
CDR3: CASSFFAGGRAGELFF

D: TRBD2
size: .
J: TRBJ2-7
V: TRBV5-1
DNA: TGCGCCAGCAGCTGGACTAGCAGTTCGGACGAGCAGTACTTC
CDR3: CASSWTSSSDEQYF

D: TRBD2
size: .
J: TRBJ2-1
V: TRBV29-1
DNA: TGCAGCGTCCCCCCAACTAGCGGGTCCTACAATGAGCAGTTCTTC
CDR3: CSVPPTSGSYNEQFF

D: TRBD1
size: .
J: TRBJ2-3
V: TRBV7-3
DNA: TGTGCCAGCAGCTCAGGGGGCGCAGGAGAAGATACGCAGTATTTT
CDR3: CASSSGGAGEDTQYF